This record covers a single T cell receptor (beta chain). The antigen it recognizes is unknown. Base qualities were left out, and no much larger clone turns up one base away. This entry comes from a study of blood T cell repertoires in COVID-19 (dated by TCRdb to the early 2020s). In terms of the full investigation: Collaborator samples came from the United States, Italy and Spain and covered acute and convalescent phases of COVID-19. The material from the prospective study consisted of cDNA or gDNA derived from T cells, B-cell-depleted T cells, or PBMCs. The dataset comprised deeply sampled blood TCRbeta repertoires from subjects exposed to, actively infected with, or recovered from COVID-19. The repertoires were released in a freely available public database intended as a resource for research on the immune response to SARS-CoV-2. Samples were obtained from the ongoing ImmuneRACE study (first 160 participants) and from 950 to 1,500 subjects provided by 6 global collaborators. The sample metadata nearly always contained a de-identified subject ID, COVID-19 status, age in years and sex. Where HLA class I and class II types were available, the types were taken from metadata supplied by the sample provider, not from assay-based typing. Study-wide findings and limitations: How much clinical and demographic metadata was included differed by source and by participant, and the metadata was provided uncurated.

The immunoSEQ Assay, a bias-controlled multiplex PCR, was used to amplify TCRbeta CDR3 regions from genomic DNA. The paper's data handling went like this. Nucleated cell counts per sample were estimated from amplification of reference gene primers within the assay. To quantify the absolute abundance of each unique TCRbeta CDR3 rearrangement, sequence reads were collapsed and filtered. Productive Simpson clonality was computed per sample as the square root of Simpson's diversity index over productive rearrangements. TCRdb took this table from immuneACCESS and kept in-frame rearrangements with V and J called. Such tables lack part of the clones; where checked against another copy, unresolved V genes explain under half of the gap, and the rest is unexplained. From that table come the V and J calls and clone size; the DNA was used to work out D and trimming. The table for this sample lists about 270,000 clones; approximately 90% of them were counted only once. The ten largest clonotypes hold over 4% of the sample.

From the cysteine through the phenylalanine, the CDR3 covers 15 amino acids. The read is trimmed to its CDR3 DNA, 45 bases read in frame from base 1. CDR1 and CDR2 were assigned from the germline V gene (reference sequence) as MNHNY and SVGAGI. Deletion took 6 bases off V and 1 base off J, with a span of 15 bases between the germline ends. A second Seattle source provided samples from volunteer blood donors who had recovered from COVID-19. Whole blood was collected in K2EDTA tubes by collaborating institutions according to the institutions' own protocols. Collaborator samples were shipped for TCRbeta analysis as frozen whole blood, isolated PBMCs, or DNA extracted from either sample type.

This sequence uses TRBV6-6 and TRBJ1-1; a weak D assignment points to TRBD1 (6 bases agree). Input material: peripheral blood. This sequence was found in a man in his sixties who had recovered from COVID-19. The CDR3 protein is CASRTNPGQNTEAFF. The DNA is as follows: TGTGCCAGCAGAACGAATCCGGGACAGAACACTGAAGCTTTCTTT.